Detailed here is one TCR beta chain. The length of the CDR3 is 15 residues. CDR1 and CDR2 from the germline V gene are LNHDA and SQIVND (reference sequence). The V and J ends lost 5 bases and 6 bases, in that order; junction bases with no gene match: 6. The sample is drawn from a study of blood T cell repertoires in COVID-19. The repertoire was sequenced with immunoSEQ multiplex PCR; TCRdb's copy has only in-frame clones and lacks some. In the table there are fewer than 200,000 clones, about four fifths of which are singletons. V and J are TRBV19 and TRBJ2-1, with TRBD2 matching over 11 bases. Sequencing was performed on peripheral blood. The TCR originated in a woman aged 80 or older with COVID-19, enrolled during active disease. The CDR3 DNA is TGTGCCAGTAGTTCCGGGACTAGCGGAACCAATGAGCAGTTCTTC. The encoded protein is CASSSGTSGTNEQFF. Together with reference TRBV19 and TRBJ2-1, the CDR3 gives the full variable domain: DGGITQSPKYLFRKEGQNVTLSCEQNLNHDAMYWYRQDPGQGLRLIYYSQIVNDFQKGDIAEGYSVSREKKESFPLTVTSAQKNPTAFYLCASSSGTSGTNEQFFGPGTRLTVL.